This T cell receptor beta chain came from a study of T-cell memory formation after mild COVID-19. Study-level results: Among CD4+ contracting clones, most were CM and EM, and CD8+ ones EMRA.

A few counts support this clonotype. What it binds is unknown. TCRalpha and TCRbeta libraries used 5'RACE with constant-segment primers and UMIs. TCRdb ran MiXCR on the 5' RACE reads and lists one entry per CDR3 protein. The sample comprises approximately 350,000 distinct CDR3 sequences, approximately 15% of which are singletons, and around 22% rests with the top ten. The specimen was PBMCs or a T cell subset sorted from them (not recorded which). The origin of this receptor is a man aged 18-30 years who had mild COVID-19 (a few samples of this study predate the infection). Cell type and time point are not known.

CDR3 region: CASSSPGPQPQHF. The DNA for the CDR3 is TGTGCCAGCAGTTCCCCGGGTCCACAGCCCCAGCATTTT. The chain employs TRBV12-3 or TRBV12-4 and TRBJ1-5; D unclear. V lost 4 bases and J lost 7, with 11 bases in between. This CDR3 comprises 13 residues.